These T cell receptor beta chains were read from a single sample in a study. TCRdb re-analysed the 5' RACE reads in MiXCR, keeping a single row per CDR3 protein. The repertoire includes 53,000 or so distinct CDR3 sequences, about 24% of them detected once, and about 3% sits in the top ten. The sequenced sample was tumor-infiltrating naive CD4+ T cells sorted from the breast tumor. Receptor source: a female donor with breast cancer. CDR3s include the opening cysteine and the closing phenylalanine or tryptophan. A D gene is named only where the DNA matches it firmly. Clone size is shown for a subset of rows, as once, few, many or a class of expanded clone.

>NA|TRBJ2-1|TRBV4-3|NA
TGCGCCAGCAGCCAAGTGTCTGGAAACAATGAGCAGTTCTTC
CASSQVSGNNEQFF
>NA|TRBJ2-5|TRBV7-8|NA
TGTGCCAGCAGCGTAGACCGACAGGCCCAGTACTTC
CASSVDRQAQYF
>NA|TRBJ2-7|TRBV6-1|TRBD2
TGTGCCAGCAGTAAGCGGGAGAACTCCTACGAGCAGTACTTC
CASSKRENSYEQYF
>few|TRBJ2-3|TRBV5-1|NA
TGCGCCAGCAGCTTCGGCAGTGGCGGGGCAGATACGCAGTATTTT
CASSFGSGGADTQYF
>few|TRBJ2-7|TRBV13|NA
TGTGCCAGCAGCCCCTACCCCCCAACAGGGAGGTTTGGGTACGAGCAGTACTTC
CASSPYPPTGRFGYEQYF
>few|TRBJ2-1|TRBV6-2/TRBV6-3|NA
TGTGCCAGCATCAACTTCAACAATGAGCAGTTCTTC
CASINFNNEQFF
>NA|TRBJ2-7|TRBV5-5|TRBD2
TGTGCCAGCAGCTTGCTTGGTCGGCTAGCGGTCTCCTACGAGCAGTACTTC
CASSLLGRLAVSYEQYF
>NA|TRBJ2-7|TRBV28|NA
TGTGCCAGCGAATCCCGGGGAGAAACCTACGAGCAGTACTTC
CASESRGETYEQYF
>few|TRBJ2-3|TRBV7-8|NA
TGTGCCAGCAGCTTAGCTAGGGAAACAGATACGCAGTATTTT
CASSLARETDTQYF
>few|TRBJ1-2|TRBV5-1|NA
TGCGCCAGCAGCTTGGAAGCCGCCAACTATGGCTACACCTTC
CASSLEAANYGYTF
>NA|TRBJ2-1|TRBV7-9|NA
TGTGCCAGCAGCTTAGAGCCTAGCGCCAATGAGCAGTTCTTC
CASSLEPSANEQFF
>NA|TRBJ2-3|TRBV7-9|TRBD2
TGTGCCAGCAGCTTAGTTCTAGCGGACACAGATACGCAGTATTTT
CASSLVLADTDTQYF
>NA|TRBJ2-1|TRBV6-5|NA
TGTGCCAGCAGTTCAGATACAGAGTACAATGAGCAGTTCTTC
CASSSDTEYNEQFF
>many|TRBJ2-1|TRBV20-1|TRBD2
TGCAGTGCACTGATGAGCGGGATCTCCTACAATGAGCAGTTCTTC
CSALMSGISYNEQFF
>few|TRBJ1-5|TRBV20-1|NA
TGCAGTGCTAGTAGAGGGAATAATCAGCCCCAGCATTTT
CSASRGNNQPQHF
>NA|TRBJ2-6|TRBV27|NA
TGTGCCAGCAGCTCCTGGGGGGCCAACGTCCTGACTTTC
CASSSWGANVLTF
>NA|TRBJ2-1|TRBV6-5|NA
TGTGCCAGCAGTTTTTTCGGGCGGGGAGAGCAGTTCTTC
CASSFFGRGEQFF
>few|TRBJ1-1|TRBV6-1|NA
TGTGCCAGCACCAGGACCGAAAGGGGGGAAGCTTTCTTT
CASTRTERGEAFF
>NA|TRBJ2-1|TRBV2|TRBD1
TGTGCCAGCAGTGACGACAGGGTGGATGAGCAGTTCTTC
CASSDDRVDEQFF
>NA|TRBJ2-1|TRBV5-1|TRBD1
TGCGCCAGCCGCTTTCACACGGGACAGGGGTTCAATGAGCAGTTCTTC
CASRFHTGQGFNEQFF
>few|TRBJ1-5|TRBV19|NA
TGTGCCAGTAGTACGGGACTGACGAATCAGCCCCAGCATTTT
CASSTGLTNQPQHF
>NA|TRBJ2-5|TRBV7-3|NA
TGTGCCAGCAGCTTGATGGGGGGACAAGAGACCCAGTACTTC
CASSLMGGQETQYF
>many|TRBJ1-2|TRBV6-5|TRBD1
TGTGCCAGCAGACTCGACAGGGACTATGGCTACACCTTC
CASRLDRDYGYTF
>few|TRBJ1-6|TRBV10-3|NA
TGTCCCATCAGTGAGCAGGGGACAAATTCACCCCTCCACTTT
CPISEQGTNSPLHF
>NA|TRBJ2-6|TRBV10-3|NA
TGTGCCATCGCTCAACCGGCAGGGTTAGGGGCCAACGTCCTGACTTTC
CAIAQPAGLGANVLTF
>many|TRBJ1-2|TRBV20-1|NA
TGCAGTGTTGGCTATGGCTACACCTTC
CSVGYGYTF
>many|TRBJ2-7|TRBV4-1|TRBD1
TGCGCCAGCAGCCAAGATCCGTACGGGACAGGGGGCTACTACGAGCAGTACTTC
CASSQDPYGTGGYYEQYF
>NA|TRBJ2-7|TRBV18|NA
TGTGCCAGCTCACCGATCAAGGACTACGAGCAGTACTTC
CASSPIKDYEQYF
>few|TRBJ2-5|TRBV4-2|NA
TGTGCCAGCAGCCAAGTCCGCTCGGATACGTACGGCCAAGAGACCCAGTACTTC
CASSQVRSDTYGQETQYF
>NA|TRBJ2-6|TRBV20-1|NA
TGCAGTGCTAGAGGTGTGTCTGGGGCCAACGTCCTGACTTTC
CSARGVSGANVLTF
>many|TRBJ2-3|TRBV7-8|NA
TGTGCCAGCAGCTTAGATCGGGATACGCAGTATTTT
CASSLDRDTQYF
>NA|TRBJ2-5|TRBV18|NA
TGTGCCAGCTCTTACTTTGACAGCGCGTGGGGACAGACCCAGTACTTC
CASSYFDSAWGQTQYF
>NA|TRBJ2-3|TRBV5-4|NA
TGTGCCAGCAGCCCCGAGGGGGATACGCAGTATTTT
CASSPEGDTQYF
>few|TRBJ2-1|TRBV6-5|TRBD1
TGTGCCAGCAGTTACTCGAGGGACAGGGGGCACGGTGAGCAGTTCTTC
CASSYSRDRGHGEQFF
>NA|TRBJ2-7|TRBV5-1|NA
TGCGCCAACAGCCTATCCGGTGAGCAGTACTTC
CANSLSGEQYF
>many|TRBJ1-5|TRBV20-1|NA
TGCAGTGCTAGGGGACAAATTAGCAATCAGCCCCAGCATTTT
CSARGQISNQPQHF
>many|TRBJ1-5|TRBV7-3|NA
TGTGCCAGCAGCTTAAGGACACTGCGGCCCCAGCATTTT
CASSLRTLRPQHF
>few|TRBJ1-5|TRBV24-1|NA
TGTGCCACCAGTGATAGTAGGGCCCAGCATTTT
CATSDSRAQHF
>many|TRBJ1-2|TRBV11-2|TRBD1
TGTGCCAGCAGCCAGGACAGGGGGCGCGACTATGGCTACACCTTC
CASSQDRGRDYGYTF
>NA|TRBJ2-3|TRBV10-3|TRBD2
TGTGCCATCAGGCCTAGCGGGAACCCTACGCAGTATTTT
CAIRPSGNPTQYF
>NA|TRBJ2-1|TRBV6-2/TRBV6-3|NA
TGTGCCAGCAGTTCCGGACAGCTTGAGGGTGAGCAGTTCTTC
CASSSGQLEGEQFF
>NA|TRBJ1-5|TRBV6-1|NA
TGTGCCAGCAGCCCCGTGGGGGGGCGATATCAGCCCCAGCATTTT
CASSPVGGRYQPQHF
>few|TRBJ2-5|TRBV7-2|TRBD1
TGTGCCAGCGGGACAGGAGAGACCCAGTACTTC
CASGTGETQYF
>NA|TRBJ2-5|TRBV20-1|TRBD2
TGCAGTGCAGAGACTAGCGCGGAGACCCAGTACTTC
CSAETSAETQYF
>few|TRBJ2-7|TRBV6-1|NA
TGTGCCACCCTTCTCCTCTACGAGCAGTACTTC
CATLLLYEQYF